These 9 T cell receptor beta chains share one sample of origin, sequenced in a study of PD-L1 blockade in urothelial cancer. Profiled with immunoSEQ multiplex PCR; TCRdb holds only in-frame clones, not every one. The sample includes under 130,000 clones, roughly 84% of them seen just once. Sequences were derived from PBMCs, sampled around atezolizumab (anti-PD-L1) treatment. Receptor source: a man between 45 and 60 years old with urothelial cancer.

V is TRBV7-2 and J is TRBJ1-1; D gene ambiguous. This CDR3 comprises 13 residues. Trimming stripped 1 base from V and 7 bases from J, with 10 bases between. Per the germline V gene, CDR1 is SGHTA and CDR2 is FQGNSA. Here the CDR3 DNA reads TGTGCCAGCAGCTTAGTAGCCGTAAGTGAAGCTTTCTTT. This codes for CASSLVAVSEAFF. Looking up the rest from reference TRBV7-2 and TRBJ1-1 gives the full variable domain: GAGVSQSPSNKVTEKGKDVELRCDPISGHTALYWYRQSLGQGLEFLIYFQGNSAPDKSGLPSDRFSAERTGGSVSTLTIQRTQQEDSAVYLCASSLVAVSEAFFGQGTRLTVV.

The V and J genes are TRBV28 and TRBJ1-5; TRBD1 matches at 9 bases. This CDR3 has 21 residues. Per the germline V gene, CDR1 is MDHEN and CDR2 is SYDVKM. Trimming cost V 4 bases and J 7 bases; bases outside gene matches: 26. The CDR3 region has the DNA TGTGCCAGCAGTTACAATCCCGGGACAGGGCCCGGTGGGTGGAGGGGACAGCCCCAGCATTTT. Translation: CASSYNPGTGPGGWRGQPQHF.

The CDR3 DNA reads as TGTGCCAGCACGACTAGCGGGAGTACCGGGGAGCTGTTTTTT. Translating it yields CASTTSGSTGELFF. This chain uses TRBV2 with TRBJ2-2, with 12 bases that match TRBD2. With 7 bases clipped from V and 5 bases from J, the junction kept 2 bases outside the gene matches. Germline assignment: CDR1 SNHLY and CDR2 FYNNEI. The CDR3 covers 14 residues.

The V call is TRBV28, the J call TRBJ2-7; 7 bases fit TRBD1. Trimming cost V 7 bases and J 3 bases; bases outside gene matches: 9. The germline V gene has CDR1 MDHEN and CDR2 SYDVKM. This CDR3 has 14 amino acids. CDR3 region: CASTIRTGLYEQYF. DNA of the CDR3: TGTGCCAGCACCATCCGGACAGGCCTCTACGAGCAGTACTTC.

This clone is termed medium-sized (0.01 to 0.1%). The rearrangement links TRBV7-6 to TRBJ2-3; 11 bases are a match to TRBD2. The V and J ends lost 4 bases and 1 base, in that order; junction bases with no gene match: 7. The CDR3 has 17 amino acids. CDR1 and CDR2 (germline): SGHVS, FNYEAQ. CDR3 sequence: CASSSHGGLAGTDTQYF. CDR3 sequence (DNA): TGTGCCAGCAGCTCCCACGGGGGACTAGCGGGCACAGATACGCAGTATTTT.

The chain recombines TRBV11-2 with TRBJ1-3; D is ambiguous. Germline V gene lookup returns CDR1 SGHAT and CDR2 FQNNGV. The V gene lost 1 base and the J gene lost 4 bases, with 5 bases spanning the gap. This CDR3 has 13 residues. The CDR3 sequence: CASSLVAGNTIYF. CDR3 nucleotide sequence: TGTGCCAGCAGCTTAGTTGCGGGAAACACCATATATTTT.

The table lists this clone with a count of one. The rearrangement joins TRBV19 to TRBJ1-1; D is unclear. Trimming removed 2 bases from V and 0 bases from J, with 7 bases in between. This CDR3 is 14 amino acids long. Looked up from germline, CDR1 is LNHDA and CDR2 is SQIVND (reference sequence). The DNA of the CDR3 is TGTGCCAGTAGTATACGGGTCTTGAACACTGAAGCTTTCTTT. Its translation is CASSIRVLNTEAFF.

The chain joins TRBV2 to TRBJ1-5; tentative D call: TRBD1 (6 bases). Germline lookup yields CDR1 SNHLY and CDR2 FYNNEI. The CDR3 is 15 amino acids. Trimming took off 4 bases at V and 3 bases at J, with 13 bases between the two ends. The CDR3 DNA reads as TGTGCCAGCAGTGCCGGGGCAGGGGACAATCAGCCCCAGCATTTT. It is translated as CASSAGAGDNQPQHF.

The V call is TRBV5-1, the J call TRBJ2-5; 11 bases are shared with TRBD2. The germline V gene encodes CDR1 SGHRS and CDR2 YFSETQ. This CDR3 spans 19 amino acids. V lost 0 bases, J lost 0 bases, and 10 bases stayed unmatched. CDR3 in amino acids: CASSLATFSGRGHQETQYF. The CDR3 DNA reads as TGCGCCAGCAGCTTGGCAACCTTTAGCGGGAGGGGACACCAAGAGACCCAGTACTTC. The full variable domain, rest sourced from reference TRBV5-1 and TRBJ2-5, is KAGVTQTPRYLIKTRGQQVTLSCSPISGHRSVSWYQQTPGQGLQFLFEYFSETQRNKGNFPGRFSGRQFSNSRSEMNVSTLELGDSALYLCASSLATFSGRGHQETQYFGPGTRLLVL.